This T cell receptor (beta chain) comes out of a study of PD-1 blockade in classical Hodgkin lymphoma. Regarding time point: cycle 4 day 1 (C4D1), after about 6 weeks of nivolumab. In every patient, relapse followed autologous stem cell transplantation, while exposure to brentuximab vedotin differed. Best responses fell into complete response, partial response or progressive disease. This CDR3 region has 13 residues. In germline, CDR1 is SGHNT, CDR2 YYREEE (reference sequence). Between the trimmed V and J ends, which lost 0 bases and 2 bases, there was a span of 6 bases. Clones were read by immunoSEQ multiplex PCR, and TCRdb kept only the in-frame ones, dropping some. The table records about 7,000 clones, around three quarters of them present only once. To note about this clone: Its target is not known.

Points from the study as a whole: Nothing has yet pinned down what causes the repertoire differences, possibly disease activity or prior therapy. With CD4+ cells, TCR diversity rose significantly by C4D1, but not with CD8+ cells. Reports described newly diagnosed patients as having lower baseline TCR diversity than healthy donors.

This TCR derives from a human donor with classical Hodgkin lymphoma. The specimen was peripheral blood mononuclear cells (PBMCs), collected before the fourth cycle of nivolumab. The gene calls are TRBV5-4 and TRBJ2-7; D remains unclear. CDR3 nucleotides: TGTGCCAGCAGCTTGGGCGGTACCTACGAGCAGTACTTC. It codes for CASSLGGTYEQYF.